This entry is about one TCR beta chain. Antigen specificity is unknown. The data derive from a study of cytomegalovirus exposure and HLA in healthy donors. Vbeta (60) and Jbeta (13) primers were used in the PCR. Using immunoSEQ multiplex PCR, the repertoire was profiled, and TCRdb retains in-frame clones only, with some absent. This sample carries fewer than 120,000 clones, about three quarters of them seen once, and the ten largest clones take roughly 2.9%. The ends were cut back, 8 bases at V and 4 bases at J, with 9 bases in the middle. Germline lookup yields CDR1 MNHNY and CDR2 SVGAGI (reference sequence). The CDR3 contains 12 residues. General study points: Later on, an analysis found that several of the most significant clusters appeared to be linked to common viral pathogens, which included parvovirus B19. The investigators catalogued 160 or so TCR beta chains as cytomegalovirus-associated. Of the V segments, some could not be distinguished, including TRBV6-2 and TRBV6-3, and were excluded. In an earlier analysis, about 87% or about 30%: the productive usage of most TCR beta V segments.

The chain combines TRBV6-6 with TRBJ1-5; weak D call: TRBD1 (6 bases). The specimen sequenced was PBMCs. The clonotype originates from a woman aged 55-69 years in good health and CMV-seropositive. CDR3 in DNA: TGTGCCAGCGTCACAGGGAATCAGCCCCAGCATTTT. This codes for CASVTGNQPQHF.